Only a few counts were recorded for the clone carrying this TCR beta chain. Its specificity is not known. The data originate from a study of T cell repertoires in cytomegalovirus infection. Study context: Public signatures in TCR beta pointed to CMV infection and matching HLA type.

The V end lost 3 bases, the J end lost 4 bases, and 9 bases lay between the germline ends. The CDR3 has 13 amino acids. The germline gives CDR1 KGHSH, CDR2 LQKENI. MiXCR, applied by TCRdb to the reads, yields one record per CDR3 protein. The table lists 450,000 to 650,000 distinct CDR3 sequences, under 45% of them singletons. The clonotype was recovered from a human donor in good health (CMV status not recorded). Some clones in this sample may be carry-over from other donors' samples. V and J are TRBV18 and TRBJ2-5, with D possibly matching TRBD2 (5 bases). The sample consisted of cultured PBMCs, taken from culture after CMV antigen stimulation. The CDR3 nucleotides read TGTGCCAGCTCACCGGAGGCCACAGAGACCCAGTACTTC. This encodes CASSPEATETQYF.